These 32 T cell receptor beta chains originate from one sample sequenced in a study of blood T cells in healthy people across ages. A sample-barcoded 5' primer and a J-beta primer mix were used in a second PCR of roughly 7 to 11 cycles. TCRdb passed the 5' RACE reads through MiXCR, listing each CDR3 protein once. The sample gives some 1.4 million distinct CDR3 sequences, 42% of which show up once; 6.5% to 10% is in the top ten. Specimen: blood. All receptors derive from a woman aged 18-30 years in good health.

As to this clonotype: Because the CDR3 is missing its conserved closing phenylalanine or tryptophan, this is likely a read error. V is TRBV7-2 and J is TRBJ2-1, with a possible D match to TRBD2 (7 bases). From germline, CDR1 is SGHTA and CDR2 FQGNSA. Trimming removed 1 base from V and 4 bases from J, with 17 bases in between. The CDR3 totals 17 residues. CDR3 region: CASSLVGGLADYNEQFL. For the CDR3, the DNA is TGTGCCAGCAGCTTAGTTGGGGGGCTAGCGGATTACAATGAGCAGTTCTTG.

This chain uses TRBV7-2 with TRBJ1-5; no reliable D call. The CDR3 is 15 amino acids. V lost 5 bases, J lost 10 bases, and 21 bases lay in between. CDR1 is SGHTA, CDR2 FQGNSA, per germline. The CDR3 sequence is CASSPADLSVGPQHF. The CDR3 DNA is TGTGCCAGCAGCCCCGCGGATCTGAGTGTAGGCCCCCAGCATTTT.

The genes are TRBV7-2 and TRBJ2-7, with 7 bases lining up with TRBD1. V trimming: 1 base; J trimming: 12 bases; junction bases outside the gene matches: 18. Germline V CDR1 and CDR2: SGHTA, FQGNSA. There are 16 residues in the CDR3. The CDR3 sequence: CASSLVTGQVKETRYF. CDR3 nucleotides: TGTGCCAGCAGCTTAGTAACTGGACAGGTTAAAGAGACCCGGTACTTC.

This chain connects TRBV20-1 to TRBJ1-2, with 7 bases that match TRBD1. This CDR3 is built from 14 residues. V was clipped by 1 base and J by 3 bases; unmatched bases: 5. Germline V lookup: CDR1 DFQATT, CDR2 SNEGSKA (reference sequence). The CDR3 region is CSARGRQGDYGYTF. The CDR3 coding sequence is TGCAGTGCTAGAGGTCGCCAGGGGGACTATGGCTACACCTTC.

The genes are TRBV11-2 and TRBJ2-1; a weak D match, TRBD1 (6 bases). This CDR3 spans 15 amino acids. Germline values: CDR1 SGHAT, CDR2 FQNNGV. Trimming took off 2 bases at V and 8 bases at J, with 16 bases between the two ends. The CDR3 region has the DNA TGTGCCAGCAGCTTACTGTACAGGGTCGGTCATGAGCAGTTCTTC. Translating it yields CASSLLYRVGHEQFF.

The chain couples TRBV10-3 to TRBJ1-2; a possible D gene is TRBD1 (6 bases). Trimming removed 5 bases from V and 8 bases from J, with 12 bases in between. The CDR3 spans 12 residues. Germline CDR1 reads ENHRY; CDR2 reads SYGVKD. This CDR3 is CAISQGPAGYTF. The CDR3 nucleotides read TGTGCCATCAGTCAGGGGCCGGCGGGCTACACCTTC.

The V gene is TRBV27, the J gene TRBJ1-1, with 7 bases identical to TRBD1. This CDR3 comprises 15 residues. The V gene end was trimmed by 6 bases and the J gene end by 1 base; junction bases not matched to a gene: 8. The germline CDR1 and CDR2 sequences are MNHEY and SMNVEV (reference sequence). CDR3 residues: CASRFAGGPNTEAFF. As DNA, the CDR3 is TGTGCCAGCAGATTCGCAGGGGGGCCGAACACTGAAGCTTTCTTT.

The rearrangement joins TRBV2 to TRBJ1-1, with 8 bases matching TRBD1. The V and J ends lost 6 bases and 5 bases, in that order; junction bases with no gene match: 11. The CDR3 consists of 15 residues. The germline CDR1 and CDR2 sequences are SNHLY and FYNNEI. CDR3 in amino acids: CASSKTTGGGTEAFF. CDR3 sequence (DNA): TGTGCCAGCAGCAAAACTACAGGGGGGGGGACTGAAGCTTTCTTT.

Note on this clonotype: Compared with germline, one end of the junction differs, possibly owing to a read error. The rearrangement joins TRBV7-7 to TRBJ2-1; 8 nucleotides match TRBD1. This CDR3 has 14 amino acids. Germline V gene data show CDR1 as SSHAT and CDR2 as FNYEAQ (reference sequence). CDR3 in amino acids: CASSLGQGADEQFF. The DNA for the CDR3 is TGTGCTAGCAGCTTGGGGCAGGGGGCGGATGAGCAGTTCTTC.

This clonotype was counted between two and nine times. V and J are TRBV4-1 and TRBJ1-3, with D unresolved. The V end lost 0 bases, the J end lost 0 bases, and 9 bases lay between the germline ends. The CDR3 spans 16 residues. In germline, CDR1 is MGHRA, CDR2 YSYEKL. The CDR3 coding sequence is TGCGCCAGCAGCCAAGATCCGGGATCCTCTGGAAACACCATATATTTT. Its translation is CASSQDPGSSGNTIYF.

This chain joins TRBV6-6 and TRBJ2-1; D may be TRBD1 or TRBD2 (5 bases each). The CDR3 runs 13 residues. Per the germline V gene, CDR1 is MNHNY and CDR2 is SVGAGI (reference sequence). V dropped 5 bases and J dropped 10 bases, with 15 bases sitting between them. The CDR3, as DNA: TGTGCCAGCAGTACCGCAGGGAGCTACGAGCAGTTCTTC. Its protein product is CASSTAGSYEQFF.

The chain uses TRBV28 and TRBJ2-5; 8 bases are shared with TRBD2. The CDR3 is made up of 15 amino acids. Germline lookup yields CDR1 MDHEN and CDR2 SYDVKM. Trimming at V came to 3 bases and at J to 4 bases, leaving 7 bases not matched to a gene. CDR3 loop: CASSFAGGGPETQYF. CDR3 coding DNA: TGTGCCAGCAGTTTCGCGGGAGGAGGGCCAGAGACCCAGTACTTC. The variable domain in full, with the rest retrieved from reference TRBV28 and TRBJ2-5, is DVKVTQSSRYLVKRTGEKVFLECVQDMDHENMFWYRQDPGLGLRLIYFSYDVKMKEKGDIPEGYSVSREKKERFSLILESASTNQTSMYLCASSFAGGGPETQYFGPGTRLLVL.

About this clonotype: This could be a read error, since a much larger clone is one nucleotide away. The V call is TRBV29-1, the J call TRBJ2-5; D is possibly TRBD1 or TRBD2 (5 bases each). V lost 7 bases to trimming and J lost 11 bases, with 17 bases between them. CDR1 and CDR2 (germline): SQVTM, ANQGSEA. CDR3 length equals 11 residues. CDR3 DNA sequence: TGCAGCGGTGACAGTGAGGGCGGGCAGTACTTC. Translating gives CSGDSEGGQYF.

In its sample, this clonotype was seen a few times. This chain uses TRBV4-1 with TRBJ2-3; possible D gene TRBD2, 6 bases. The V end lost 0 bases, the J end lost 1 base, and 23 bases lay between the germline ends. Germline CDR1 and CDR2: MGHRA and YSYEKL. The CDR3 runs 20 residues. The CDR3 region has the DNA TGCGCCAGCAGCCAAGATGGGCCGCCCCCGACTAGTCTAGGCACAGATACGCAGTATTTT. Protein product: CASSQDGPPPTSLGTDTQYF.

At least ten counts were recorded for this clonotype. This chain joins TRBV7-2 and TRBJ2-1, with D unresolved. In germline, CDR1 is SGHTA, CDR2 FQGNSA. The CDR3 runs 15 residues. The V end lost 2 bases, the J end lost 0 bases, and 8 bases lay between the germline ends. The CDR3 reads CASSLQPSSYNEQFF. The CDR3 DNA follows: TGTGCCAGCAGCTTACAGCCCAGCTCCTACAATGAGCAGTTCTTC.

Many counts were recorded for this clonotype. The chain uses TRBV5-1 and TRBJ2-7; D call uncertain. V lost 4 bases and J 3 bases, leaving 11 bases between the germline ends. The V gene's germline CDR1 is SGHRS and CDR2 YFSETQ. The CDR3 sequence is 13 residues long. CDR3 DNA sequence: TGCGCCAGCAGCCCCGATCAAGGCTACGAGCAGTACTTC. Translating gives CASSPDQGYEQYF.

Details on this clonotype: It may be a read error: a sequence one base away is much more abundant. The V call is TRBV5-4, the J call TRBJ2-5; no clear D. V was pared by 0 bases and J by 1 base, with 10 bases between. There are 15 residues in the CDR3. CDR1 is SGHNT, CDR2 YYREEE, per germline (reference sequence). CDR3 in DNA: TGTGCCAGCAGCTTGGAAGCGAGAGTCCAAGAGACCCAGTACTTC. Its protein product is CASSLEARVQETQYF.

The V gene is TRBV6-5, the J gene TRBJ2-7; tentatively, D is TRBD1 or TRBD2 (6 bases each). CDR3 length equals 13 residues. V shed 5 bases and J shed 7 bases, with 15 bases lying between them. CDR1 MNHEY and CDR2 SVGAGI come from the germline V gene. CDR3 sequence: CASSRGDWGEQYF. In DNA form, the CDR3 reads TGTGCCAGCAGTAGGGGGGACTGGGGAGAGCAGTACTTC.

The rearrangement joins TRBV28 to TRBJ2-3; 13 bases agree with TRBD2. Unmatched junction bases numbered 17, after V lost 8 bases and J lost 3 bases. The CDR3 runs to 19 residues. Germline V gene lookup returns CDR1 MDHEN and CDR2 SYDVKM. CDR3 nucleotide sequence: TGTGCCAGCTACGGACTAGCGGGGGAGCCACACTTAAGGACAGATACGCAGTATTTT. Translated: CASYGLAGEPHLRTDTQYF.

The chain carries TRBV5-5 and TRBJ1-1, with unresolved D. The CDR3 contains 13 residues. Deletions cut 4 bases from V and 3 bases from J, with 10 bases between. CDR1 is SGHKS and CDR2 is YYEKEE in the germline V gene (reference sequence). CDR3 coding DNA: TGTGCCAGCAGCAATCTCGTGGACACTGAAGCTTTCTTT. This sequence encodes CASSNLVDTEAFF.

This clonotype occurred a few times. This rearrangement joins TRBV27 to TRBJ1-2; 7 bases align to TRBD1. The germline CDR1 and CDR2 sequences are MNHEY and SMNVEV (reference sequence). V trimming: 7 bases; J trimming: 6 bases; junction bases outside the gene matches: 8. This CDR3 contains 13 residues. The CDR3 bases are TGTGCCAGCACTCCGACAGGGAGAGATGGCTACACCTTC. Protein: CASTPTGRDGYTF.

The chain recombines TRBV12-3 or TRBV12-4 with TRBJ2-7; D is unresolved. The CDR3 has 14 residues. Trimming took 2 bases from V and 3 from J, leaving 11 bases between them. This chain's CDR3 is CASSLMDDHYEQYF. The CDR3 region has the DNA TGTGCCAGCAGTTTAATGGACGATCACTACGAGCAGTACTTC.

The J gene is TRBJ1-2, the V gene TRBV28; tentatively, D is TRBD1 (5 bases). The germline V gene has CDR1 MDHEN and CDR2 SYDVKM. This CDR3 spans 15 amino acids. Trimming shortened V by 5 bases and J by 6 bases, and 19 bases separated the two germline ends. This CDR3 reads CASSRPGTAEHGYTF. For the CDR3, the DNA is TGTGCCAGCAGTCGCCCCGGGACGGCCGAGCATGGCTACACCTTC.

The chain links TRBV7-3 to TRBJ2-3, with D uncertain. The length of the CDR3 is 16 residues. Trimming removed 2 bases from V and 5 bases from J, with 17 bases in between. The V gene's germline CDR1 is SGHTA and CDR2 FQGTGA. The CDR3 spells CASSLFNGQLGDTQYF. The CDR3 DNA is TGTGCCAGCAGCTTATTTAATGGGCAATTGGGAGATACGCAGTATTTT.

This clonotype has a handful of counts. The rearrangement links TRBV9 to TRBJ2-1, with unresolved D. The germline CDR1 and CDR2 sequences are SGDLS and YYNGEE. Trimming shortened V by 2 bases and J by 5 bases, and 11 bases separated the two germline ends. CDR3 size: 14 residues. This chain's CDR3 is CASSVRLTDNEQFF. Written as DNA, the CDR3 is TGTGCCAGCAGCGTGCGACTCACAGACAATGAGCAGTTCTTC.

This clonotype was seen more than once but under ten times. Here the CDR3 DNA reads TGTGCCAGCTCCAGGACTAGCGGGAAGGACGGGGAGCTGTTTTTT. Translation: CASSRTSGKDGELFF. This chain links TRBV7-2 with TRBJ2-2, with 12 bases aligning to TRBD2. CDR1 and CDR2 from the germline V gene are SGHTA and FQGNSA. This CDR3 spans 15 amino acids. V dropped 8 bases and J dropped 7; count of bases not matched to a gene: 8.

The gene calls are TRBV10-3 and TRBJ1-1; TRBD1 might be the D (6 bases). The CDR3 totals 14 residues. With 6 bases removed from V and 3 bases from J, the gap between germline ends came to 14 bases. The V gene's germline CDR1 is ENHRY and CDR2 SYGVKD. CDR3 nucleotides: TGTGCCATCAGGTTGGGGGCCTCGGACACTGAAGCTTTCTTT. It yields the protein CAIRLGASDTEAFF.

The chain carries TRBV12-5 and TRBJ2-7; 9 nucleotides line up with TRBD1. The germline gives CDR1 LGHNT, CDR2 FRNRAP. CDR3 length: 14 amino acids. With 6 bases clipped from V and 7 bases from J, the junction kept 10 bases outside the gene matches. CDR3 coding DNA: TGTGCTAGTGGGGAACAGGGGGCTTCTAGTGAGCAGTACTTC. It codes for CASGEQGASSEQYF. Drawing the rest from reference TRBV12-5 and TRBJ2-7, the complete variable domain is DARVTQTPRHKVTEMGQEVTMRCQPILGHNTVFWYRQTMMQGLELLAYFRNRAPLDDSGMPKDRFSAEMPDATLATLKIQPSEPRDSAVYFCASGEQGASSEQYFGPGTRLTVT.

The chain links TRBV10-3 to TRBJ1-3; 7 positions match TRBD1. Trimming took 1 base from V and 0 from J; bases not matched to a gene: 3. This CDR3 contains 16 residues. Germline CDR1 ENHRY, CDR2 SYGVKD. CDR3 DNA sequence: TGTGCCATCAGTGAGTGGGGGACAGTCTCTGGAAACACCATATATTTT. Residues: CAISEWGTVSGNTIYF.

This clonotype was recorded only once. The conserved phenylalanine or tryptophan normally closing the CDR3 is absent here, so this likely arose from a read error. The J gene is TRBJ2-3, the V gene TRBV7-9, with 8 bases aligning to TRBD2. This CDR3 contains 17 residues. V shed 3 bases and J 1 base; nucleotides not matched to a gene: 9. Germline V CDR1 and CDR2: SEHNR, FQNEAQ (reference sequence). The CDR3 bases are TGTGCCAGCAGCTTCCCCGAGCGGGAGTGGGGCACAGATACGCAGTATCTT. Translation: CASSFPEREWGTDTQYL.

This rearrangement joins TRBV6-2 or TRBV6-3 to TRBJ1-2; D possibly corresponds to TRBD1 (5 bases). The germline gives CDR1 MNHEY, CDR2 SVGEGT. The CDR3 sequence is 13 residues long. Trimming cost V 0 bases and J 10 bases, with 12 bases left between them. The DNA of the CDR3 is TGTGCCAGCAGTTACTCAGGACACGCAACCTACACCTTC. The encoded protein is CASSYSGHATYTF.

V and J are TRBV2 and TRBJ2-7, with D perhaps being TRBD1 or TRBD2 (5 bases each). The CDR3 has 12 amino acids. Germline assignment: CDR1 SNHLY and CDR2 FYNNEI. The V gene lost 8 bases and the J gene lost 2 bases, with 10 bases spanning the gap. DNA for the CDR3: TGTGCCAGCCGGGACGTAGCCTACGAGCAGTACTTC. It codes for CASRDVAYEQYF.